These 8 T cell receptor beta chains were sequenced from one sample in a study of T cell responses to AZD1222 COVID-19 vaccine. Assay used: immunoSEQ multiplex PCR; TCRdb lists only in-frame clones, some missing. The sample has roughly 78,000 clones; 80% to 85% are singletons. Sequenced material: peripheral blood, taken on day 0 of AZD1222 vaccination. The receptors derive from an adult in good health.

The chain couples TRBV7-9 to TRBJ2-5; the D gene is possibly TRBD2 (5 bases). From germline, CDR1 is SEHNR and CDR2 FQNEAQ (reference sequence). With 5 bases removed from V and 2 bases from J, the gap between germline ends came to 15 bases. The CDR3 covers 15 residues. The CDR3 spells CASSQLGKSQETQYF. CDR3 coding DNA: TGTGCCAGCAGCCAACTAGGGAAATCTCAAGAGACCCAGTACTTC.

The chain employs TRBV11-2 and TRBJ2-1; D possibly uses TRBD1 or TRBD2 (7 bases each). V was cut by 3 bases and J by 2 bases, with 11 bases left in between. Germline CDR1 is SGHAT and CDR2 is FQNNGV. The CDR3 contains 15 residues. In nucleotides, the CDR3 is TGTGCCAGCAGCTTCAGGGGGAGGGCCTACAATGAGCAGTTCTTC. Translation gives CASSFRGRAYNEQFF.

The rearrangement uses TRBV6-2 or TRBV6-3 and TRBJ2-5; 8 bases are shared with TRBD2. The CDR3 consists of 16 residues. V lost 1 base, J lost 5 bases, and 9 bases stayed unmatched. From germline, CDR1 is MNHEY and CDR2 SVGEGT. CDR3 sequence: CASSYYSGGPGETQYF. The CDR3 bases are TGTGCCAGCAGTTACTACTCGGGAGGGCCAGGGGAGACCCAGTACTTC.

The genes are TRBV7-9 and TRBJ1-2; TRBD1 aligns across 8 bases. CDR3 length: 14 amino acids. The V and J ends lost 8 bases and 1 base, in that order; junction bases with no gene match: 6. Per germline, CDR1 SEHNR and CDR2 FQNEAQ (reference sequence). The CDR3 loop reads CASGGQGINYGYTF. DNA of the CDR3: TGTGCCAGCGGAGGACAGGGAATTAACTATGGCTACACCTTC.

This clone turned up a few times. The V gene is TRBV5-8, the J gene TRBJ1-6; D is undetermined. The germline V gene has CDR1 SGHTS and CDR2 YDEGEE. V lost 1 base and J lost 0, with 8 bases in between. The CDR3 spans 16 residues. CDR3 residues: CASSLQGSSYNSPLHF. For the CDR3, the DNA is TGTGCCAGCAGCTTGCAAGGGAGCTCCTATAATTCACCCCTCCACTTT.

V gene TRBV7-3 combines with J gene TRBJ1-6; D is unresolved. Germline CDR1 SGHTA, CDR2 FQGTGA. V was cut by 1 base and J by 7 bases, with 5 bases left in between. This CDR3 is 13 amino acids long. CDR3 residues: CASSLIGNSPLHF. The DNA of the CDR3 is TGTGCCAGCAGCTTAATCGGGAATTCACCCCTCCACTTT.

The chain couples TRBV3-1 (or the pseudogene TRBV3-2) to TRBJ2-7, with D possibly being TRBD1 (7 bases). V lost 2 bases and J 4 bases, leaving 27 bases between the germline ends. The CDR3 contains 19 residues. Germline V gives CDR1 LGHDT, CDR2 YNNKEL (reference sequence). For the CDR3, the DNA is TGTGCCAGCAGCCAACCGGGACAGACCGTCTGGGGGGACGAGTACGAGCAGTACTTC. Protein sequence: CASSQPGQTVWGDEYEQYF.

This clone is a singleton in its sample. The chain is built from TRBV5-4 and TRBJ2-7, with 9 bases aligning to TRBD2. The germline V gene encodes CDR1 SGHNT and CDR2 YYREEE (reference sequence). The CDR3 is 16 residues long. Trimming cost V 2 bases and J 0 bases; bases outside gene matches: 6. The CDR3 reads CASSFETSGRSYEQYF. Written as DNA, the CDR3 is TGTGCCAGCAGCTTTGAGACTAGCGGCCGCTCCTACGAGCAGTACTTC.